In this sample, the clone carrying this T cell receptor beta chain turned up many times. The antigen remains unidentified. This CDR3 is 16 amino acids long. Germline V gives CDR1 MNHEY, CDR2 SVGAGI. V lost 0 bases to trimming and J lost 0 bases, with 8 bases between them. The sample belongs to a study of cytomegalovirus exposure and HLA in healthy donors. PCR used 60 Vbeta primers and 13 Jbeta primers. Libraries were prepared by immunoSEQ multiplex PCR; TCRdb keeps only in-frame clonotypes and omits some of them. Of over 80,000 clones listed, roughly 73% are singletons. Overall study findings and caveats: With later analysis, a missense DCLRE1C variant became linked to TCR beta V- and J-gene trimming. HLA allele associations emerged for about 16,000 TCR beta sequences in a later analysis, at 0.05 false discovery rate. Per a prior analysis, the majority of TCR beta V segments were productive roughly 87% or roughly 30% of the time.

The J gene is TRBJ1-4, the V gene TRBV6-5; D ambiguous. This clonotype was obtained from a man in his forties in good health and CMV-seronegative. Sequencing input: PBMCs. Written as DNA, the CDR3 is TGTGCCAGCAGTTACTCGACCCAGGCAACTAATGAAAAACTGTTTTTT. The encoded protein is CASSYSTQATNEKLFF.